The 28 T cell receptor beta chains listed next were all sequenced from one sample in a study of T cells expressing NK-cell markers (dated by TCRdb to 2020 to 2021). Receptor libraries were prepared by 5' RACE. The sequencing machine was an Illumina HiSeq 2000. After TCRdb reprocessed the reads, each CDR3 protein sequence was kept as one row, without DNA. The data table for this sample lists around 110,000 distinct CDR3 sequences. The ten largest clones add up to roughly 18% of the sample. What was sequenced was blood T cells: a sorted CD56 or NKG2C T cell subset, CD4+ or CD8+ T cells, or bulk PBMC T cells (not recorded which). These receptors came from a woman between 18 and 70 years old in good health.

V and J are TRBV4-1 and TRBJ1-1; as DNA is missing, the TRBD1 call by TCRdb cannot be tested. Germline V lookup: CDR1 MGHRA, CDR2 YSYEKL. The CDR3 has 15 residues. The CDR3 sequence: CASSQGPQGGTEAFF.

V gene TRBV4-3 combines with J gene TRBJ1-3. Germline lookup yields CDR1 LGHNA and CDR2 YSLEER. This CDR3 has 15 amino acids. The CDR3 here is CASSQDWGAGNTIYF.

The chain employs TRBV7-2 and TRBJ2-1. There are 14 residues in the CDR3. Germline lookup yields CDR1 SGHTA and CDR2 FQGNSA. This CDR3 is CASSHPSLTPEQFF.

The gene calls are TRBV27 and TRBJ2-1; as DNA is missing, the TRBD2 call by TCRdb cannot be tested. The CDR3 spans 15 residues. Germline values: CDR1 MNHEY, CDR2 SMNVEV (reference sequence). The CDR3 protein is CATLGPGGSINEQFF.

The genes are TRBV27 and TRBJ1-1; TCRdb's D call of TRBD1 is untestable without DNA. This CDR3 contains 14 residues. Germline CDR1 and CDR2: MNHEY and SMNVEV (reference sequence). CDR3 sequence reads: CASSLYPGNTEAFF.

This rearrangement joins TRBV12-3 or TRBV12-4 to TRBJ1-1. The CDR3 runs to 12 residues. The CDR3 sequence: CASSLGASRAFF.

This chain links TRBV20-1 with TRBJ2-7; TCRdb gives TRBD1 as the D gene, but with no DNA this cannot be confirmed. The CDR3 is made up of 15 amino acids. From germline, CDR1 is DFQATT and CDR2 SNEGSKA (reference sequence). The CDR3 reads CSARRSEDRLYEQYF.

The chain employs TRBV29-1 and TRBJ2-3; TCRdb reports TRBD1, a call that lacks DNA to check it against. Germline CDR1 SQVTM, CDR2 ANQGSEA. CDR3 size: 12 residues. CDR3 protein: CSVDRATDTQYF.

J is TRBJ2-4 and V is TRBV20-1; with no DNA, the TCRdb D assignment of TRBD1 cannot be verified. Germline loops: CDR1 DFQATT, CDR2 SNEGSKA (reference sequence). CDR3 length: 16 amino acids. This CDR3 reads CSARGSWAVAKNIQYF.

This sequence joins TRBV5-6 and TRBJ1-1. CDR1 SGHDT and CDR2 YYEEEE come from the germline V gene. The CDR3 sequence is 16 residues long. The CDR3 protein is CASSFGARSMNTEAFF.

The V call is TRBV18, the J call TRBJ1-1. The CDR3 covers 16 residues. Germline CDR1 KGHSH, CDR2 LQKENI. CDR3 amino acids: CASSPSGGNMNTEAFF.

This chain joins TRBV5-6 and TRBJ2-2; the D call from TCRdb, TRBD2, cannot be confirmed without DNA. From germline, CDR1 is SGHDT and CDR2 YYEEEE. The CDR3 covers 15 residues. The CDR3 reads CASSPSGRSTGELFF.

This rearrangement joins TRBV20-1 to TRBJ2-3. The CDR3 length is 13 residues. Germline CDR1 reads DFQATT; CDR2 reads SNEGSKA (reference sequence). The CDR3 spells CSARGELTDTQYF.

The chain joins TRBV23-1 to TRBJ2-7; TCRdb's D call of TRBD2 is untestable without DNA. TRBV23-1 is marked as an open reading frame, function uncertain. The CDR3 is 15 amino acids. The CDR3 is CASSQWASGSGEQYF.

This chain connects TRBV19 to TRBJ2-1; with no DNA, the TCRdb D assignment of TRBD1 cannot be verified. The germline gives CDR1 LNHDA, CDR2 SQIVND (reference sequence). This CDR3 has 15 residues. CDR3 loop: CASSIGDRGHNEQFF.

V is TRBV7-9 and J is TRBJ2-5. The germline CDR1 and CDR2 sequences are SEHNR and FQNEAQ (reference sequence). The CDR3 has 13 residues. CDR3 residues: CASIDGLRETQYF.

The chain links TRBV7-8 to TRBJ2-5; TCRdb designates TRBD1, a call that cannot be tested without DNA. The CDR3 extends over 17 amino acids. Germline V lookup: CDR1 SGHVS, CDR2 FQNEAQ. The CDR3 is CASSLVWLGGKEETQYF.

V is TRBV20-1 and J is TRBJ2-1; without DNA, the TCRdb call of TRBD1 cannot be checked. Germline lookup yields CDR1 DFQATT and CDR2 SNEGSKA (reference sequence). The CDR3 spans 15 residues. This CDR3 reads CSARYPSGTSNEQFF.

The V gene is TRBV19, the J gene TRBJ2-3; TCRdb outputs TRBD2, but without DNA this stays unchecked. Germline values: CDR1 LNHDA, CDR2 SQIVND (reference sequence). The CDR3 totals 14 residues. This chain's CDR3 is CASRGTSGVDTQYF.

The chain recombines TRBV6-2 or TRBV6-3 with TRBJ1-5; without DNA, the TCRdb call of TRBD1 cannot be checked. Germline CDR1 MNHEY, CDR2 SVGEGT. The CDR3 consists of 18 residues. The chain's CDR3 is CASSYYTRGGYSNQPQHF.

The V call is TRBV20-1, the J call TRBJ2-1; TCRdb proposes TRBD2, but this gene call is untestable without DNA. This CDR3 contains 16 residues. Germline values: CDR1 DFQATT, CDR2 SNEGSKA (reference sequence). The chain's CDR3 is CSAPGGGASSYNEQFF.

The V and J genes are TRBV29-1 and TRBJ2-7; TCRdb picks TRBD1, but there is no DNA to check that call. The germline gives CDR1 SQVTM, CDR2 ANQGSEA. The CDR3 has 13 amino acids. The CDR3 sequence: CSVLRDRTNEQYF.

This rearrangement joins TRBV5-1 to TRBJ1-3. This CDR3 spans 16 amino acids. CDR1 is SGHRS and CDR2 is YFSETQ in the germline V gene. The CDR3 loop is CASSLAPYDSGNTIYF.

V gene TRBV25-1 combines with J gene TRBJ2-1; TCRdb outputs TRBD2, but without DNA this stays unchecked. The germline gives CDR1 MGHDK, CDR2 SYGVNS. The CDR3 contains 13 residues. CDR3 in amino acids: CASSKPASDEQFF.

The chain is built from TRBV10-3 and TRBJ2-3; TCRdb's D gene call, TRBD2, goes unchecked for lack of DNA. The germline V gene encodes CDR1 ENHRY and CDR2 SYGVKD. CDR3 length equals 17 residues. CDR3 residues: CATHGAVAGGTTDTQYF.

The V and J genes are TRBV21-1 and TRBJ1-5. TRBV21-1 is tagged as a pseudogene. This CDR3 is 17 amino acids long. This CDR3 reads CASSKALSRSSNQPQHF.

The J gene is TRBJ2-1, the V gene TRBV16. CDR1 and CDR2 (germline): KGHSY, FQNENV. This CDR3 is built from 13 residues. CDR3 protein: CASSQSIYNEQFF.

This rearrangement joins TRBV2 to TRBJ2-1; as DNA is missing, the TRBD1 call by TCRdb cannot be tested. CDR1 is SNHLY and CDR2 is FYNNEI in the germline V gene. The length of the CDR3 is 15 residues. The CDR3 loop reads CASRDRGLFYNEQFF.